This T cell receptor beta chain was sequenced during a study of T cell responses to AZD1222 COVID-19 vaccine. The junction had 7 bases not matched to a gene; V was cut back by 4 bases and J by 0 bases. This CDR3 contains 18 residues. CDR1 SGDLS and CDR2 YYNGEE come from the germline V gene. Overall study results and limits: Most donors were white British and more were female, and clonal diversity was possibly underestimated. Breadth and depth of Spike-specific TCRs rose after two AZD1222 doses. Across spike, vaccine-associated CD4 TCRs were found, dominant at 160-218 and 743-854.

Sequenced by immunoSEQ multiplex PCR; TCRdb stores in-frame clones only, minus some. The data show under 150,000 clones, roughly 92% seen once. In regard to this clone: Its antigen is still unknown.

This sequence was found in an adult who received the AZD1222 COVID-19 vaccine. The specimen was peripheral blood, collected 28 days after the second AZD1222 dose. The rearrangement links TRBV9 to TRBJ2-6, with 10 bases matching TRBD1. The CDR3: CASSPQDRGYSGANVLTF. The CDR3 DNA is TGTGCCAGCAGCCCCCAGGACAGGGGGTACTCTGGGGCCAACGTCCTGACTTTC.